A single sample is the source of the 7 T cell receptor beta chains below, sequenced in a study of cytotoxic CD8 clonotypes in ibrutinib-treated CLL. The assay was immunoSEQ multiplex PCR, and TCRdb's table has in-frame clones only and misses some. This sample carries about 76,000 clones, around 78% of them seen once, and the ten largest clones take about 40%. This specimen was PBMCs, taken after 24 months of ibrutinib treatment. Receptors were obtained from a human donor with chronic lymphocytic leukemia.

This clone has only one observation. This chain uses TRBV30 with TRBJ1-1, with D unclear. The CDR3 has 12 amino acids. Trimming left V 1 base short and J 3 bases short, with 6 bases between. Germline lookup yields CDR1 GTSNPN and CDR2 SVGIG (reference sequence). The CDR3 region has the DNA TGTGCCTGGAGTGGCGGGGACACTGAAGCTTTCTTT. Its protein is CAWSGGDTEAFF.

On this clone itself: Mismatch with germline at one junction end may stem from a read error. The V gene is TRBV2, the J gene TRBJ1-4; 7 bases line up with TRBD1. The CDR3 loop spans 12 amino acids. CDR1 is SNHLY, CDR2 FYNNEI, per germline. This CDR3 is CASSEAHDRAVF. The CDR3 DNA reads as TGTGCCAGCAGTGAAGCTCACGACAGGGCGGTTTTT.

This clone was found once. This sequence joins TRBV14 and TRBJ2-3; 11 bases match TRBD2. Trimming took 4 bases from V and 3 from J; bases not matched to a gene: 18. The CDR3 is 20 residues long. The V gene's germline CDR1 is SGHDN and CDR2 FVKESK. CDR3 region: CASSLQGLASGRMRTDTQYF. Here the CDR3 DNA reads TGTGCCAGCAGCCTACAGGGGTTGGCTAGCGGGAGGATGAGGACAGATACGCAGTATTTT.

The chain is built from TRBV7-2 and TRBJ2-1; 9 bases match TRBD1. Germline V gene lookup returns CDR1 SGHTA and CDR2 FQGNSA. J was trimmed by 4 bases and V by 4 bases; bases with no gene match: 2. The CDR3 runs 14 residues. The CDR3 sequence is CASSSTGGYNEQFF. The DNA for the CDR3 is TGTGCCAGCAGCTCGACAGGGGGGTACAATGAGCAGTTCTTC.

The chain links TRBV7-2 to TRBJ2-7; D gene unclear. V dropped 3 bases and J dropped 2 bases, with 5 bases sitting between them. From germline, CDR1 is SGHTA and CDR2 FQGNSA. This CDR3 has 12 residues. This chain's CDR3 is CASSFGTYEQYF. Written as DNA, the CDR3 is TGTGCCAGCAGCTTTGGCACCTACGAGCAGTACTTC.

The V call is TRBV30, the J call TRBJ2-2; D is undetermined. This CDR3 spans 12 amino acids. V lost 7 bases to trimming and J lost 6 bases, with 12 bases between them. In germline, CDR1 is GTSNPN, CDR2 SVGIG (reference sequence). The CDR3 DNA reads TGTGCCTTCCTCGATTCGGCCGGGGAGCTGTTTTTT. The encoded protein is CAFLDSAGELFF.

J is TRBJ2-5 and V is TRBV19, with 12 bases lining up with TRBD2. This CDR3 has 16 amino acids. Germline V gives CDR1 LNHDA, CDR2 SQIVND (reference sequence). J gave up 5 bases and V 3 bases, and 7 bases lay outside the gene matches. The CDR3 sequence: CASSISLAGGWETQYF. The DNA for the CDR3 is TGTGCCAGTAGTATCAGTCTAGCGGGAGGGTGGGAGACCCAGTACTTC.